The rows below give T cell receptor beta chains drawn from one sample of a study of T cells after yellow fever vaccination. Each CDR3 protein is one row after TCRdb ran MiXCR on the 5' RACE reads. The profile covers 510,000 or so distinct CDR3 sequences, with 15% to 20% appearing a single time and roughly an eighth taken by the ten largest. The source material was PBMCs, sampled 15 days after the yellow fever booster vaccination. The source of these receptors is a man aged 25-45 years who received the YFV17D yellow fever vaccine. Each CDR3 is given without its conserved first and last residue.

v_call	cdr3_aa
TRBV5-1	ASSLLGQTYEQY
TRBV20-1	SARAGGPGPGELF
TRBV20-1	SASPETNEQF
TRBV30	AWRRGARNTEAF
TRBV12-3/TRBV12-4	ASSFRRDDTQY
TRBV5-5	ASSLPLSSGSGETQY
TRBV15	ATSRDGGTEQF
TRBV12-5	ASGLGTSGSGLRRRETQY
TRBV27	ASSLYRGVAKNIQY
TRBV20-1	SARVRTASNYGYT
TRBV7-9	ASRTLAGEEQY
TRBV7-8	ASSLEGTETQY
TRBV20-1	SAGDLKPGELF
TRBV15	ATSRGLGGGTEAF
TRBV6-2/TRBV6-3	ASSFLWTGEGYEQY
TRBV6-5	ASSYSRFREQY
TRBV19	ASSDLLNTEAF
TRBV20-1	SAKSISGSKSSYNEQF
TRBV18	ASSPPSMETQY
TRBV29-1	SVDGVISSYNEQF
TRBV20-1	KPEMGTSGGEQF
TRBV5-5	ASSLPTSGSYNEQF
TRBV5-1	ASSLGRTGFIDEQF
TRBV6-5	ASSRAGAPQETQY
TRBV6-4	ASSVLQGKSEAF
TRBV7-8	ASSSPLLGAGSSYNEQF